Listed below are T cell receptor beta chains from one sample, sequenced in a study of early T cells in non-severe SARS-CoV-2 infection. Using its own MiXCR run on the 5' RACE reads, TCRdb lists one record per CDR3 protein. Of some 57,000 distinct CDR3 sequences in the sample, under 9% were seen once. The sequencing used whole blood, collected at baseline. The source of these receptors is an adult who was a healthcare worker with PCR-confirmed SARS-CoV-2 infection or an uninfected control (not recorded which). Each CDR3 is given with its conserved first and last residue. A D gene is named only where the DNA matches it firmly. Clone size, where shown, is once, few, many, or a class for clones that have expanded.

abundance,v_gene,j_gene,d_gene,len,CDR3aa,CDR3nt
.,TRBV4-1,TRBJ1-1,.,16,CASSQDRQGGFTEAFF,TGCGCCAGCAGCCAAGATCGCCAGGGAGGATTCACTGAAGCTTTCTTT
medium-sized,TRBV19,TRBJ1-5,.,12,CASSIAVEPQHF,TGTGCCAGTAGTATAGCGGTGGAGCCCCAGCATTTT
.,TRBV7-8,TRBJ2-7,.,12,CASSLALGEQYF,TGTGCCAGCAGCTTAGCGTTAGGGGAACAGTACTTC
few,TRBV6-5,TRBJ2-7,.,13,CASSPAGSYEQYF,TGTGCCAGCTCGCCTGCCGGATCCTACGAGCAGTACTTC
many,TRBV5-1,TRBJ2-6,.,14,CASSLYPGANVLTF,TGCGCCAGCAGCTTGTATCCTGGGGCCAACGTCCTGACTTTC
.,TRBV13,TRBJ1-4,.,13,CASSLGPREKLFF,TGTGCCAGCAGCTTGGGGCCAAGAGAAAAACTGTTTTTT
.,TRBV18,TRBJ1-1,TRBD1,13,CASSLGQGGEAFF,TGTGCCAGCTCACTGGGACAGGGCGGTGAAGCTTTCTTT
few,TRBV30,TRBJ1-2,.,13,CAWSSFDSNGYTF,TGTGCCTGGAGTTCCTTTGACAGTAATGGCTACACCTTC
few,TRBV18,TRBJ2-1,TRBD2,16,CASSFTHSGGYNEQFF,TGTGCCAGCTCATTCACCCACAGCGGGGGCTACAATGAGCAGTTCTTC
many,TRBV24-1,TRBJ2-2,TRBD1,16,CATSDSTGGDTGELFF,TGTGCCACCAGTGATTCTACAGGGGGCGACACCGGGGAGCTGTTTTTT
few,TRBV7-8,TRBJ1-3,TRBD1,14,CASSTNRGKNTIYF,TGTGCCAGCAGCACAAACAGGGGAAAAAACACCATATATTTT
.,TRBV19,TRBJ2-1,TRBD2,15,CASSILAGGNNEQFF,TGTGCCAGTAGTATACTAGCGGGAGGTAACAATGAGCAGTTCTTC
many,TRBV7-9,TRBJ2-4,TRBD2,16,CASSLTSGDAKNIQYF,TGTGCCAGCAGCTTAACTAGCGGGGATGCCAAAAACATTCAGTACTTC
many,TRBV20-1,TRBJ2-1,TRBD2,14,CSARRDGRGNEQFF,TGCAGTGCTAGAAGGGACGGGCGGGGGAATGAGCAGTTCTTC
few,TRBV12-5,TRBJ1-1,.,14,CASARDTENTEAFF,TGTGCTAGTGCCCGGGACACTGAGAACACTGAAGCTTTCTTT
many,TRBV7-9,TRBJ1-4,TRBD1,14,CASREQGAREKLFF,TGTGCCAGCAGGGAACAGGGGGCTCGTGAAAAACTGTTTTTT